A selection of T cell receptor beta chains follows, all from one sample in a study of CD8 T cells in ankylosing spondylitis. MiXCR, applied by TCRdb to the 5' RACE reads, yields one record per CDR3 protein. The sample records 50,000 to 70,000 distinct CDR3 sequences, around 6.4% being singletons. Sequenced input: synovial fluid, either unsorted or a sorted T cell fraction (not recorded which). These receptors came from a male donor with ankylosing spondylitis. The CDR3 runs from the conserved cysteine through the conserved F or W. A D gene is named only where the DNA matches it firmly. The size field is filled for only some rows; it gives once, few, many or a size class.

j_call	clone_size	v_call	cdr3_length	d_call	cdr3_nt	cdr3_aa
TRBJ1-5	many	TRBV7-3	14	.	TGTGCCAGCAGCCTCGGGAGAGGGAACCAGCCCCAGCATTTT	CASSLGRGNQPQHF
TRBJ2-7	many	TRBV7-8	14	.	TGTGCCAGCAGCTCCCGGGGCCGAGGCCACGAGCAGTACTTC	CASSSRGRGHEQYF
TRBJ2-5	many	TRBV18	12	.	TGTGCCAGCTCCCCAGCCCAAGAGACCCAGTACTTC	CASSPAQETQYF
TRBJ1-2	few	TRBV5-4	14	TRBD1	TGTGCCAGCAGTAAAAAACAGGGGGAGTATGGCTACACCTTC	CASSKKQGEYGYTF
TRBJ2-7	many	TRBV5-5	16	.	TGTGCCAGCAGCTTAATCTGGGCAGGACCCACCTACGAGCAGTACTTC	CASSLIWAGPTYEQYF
TRBJ2-4	few	TRBV7-2	16	TRBD1	TGTGCCAGCAATAGAGGCAGGGGGCCTATCGAAAACATTCAGTACTTC	CASNRGRGPIENIQYF
TRBJ1-5	many	TRBV29-1	15	.	TGCAGCGTTGTGGGGTCCGGGAGGGGCAATCAGCCCCAGCATTTT	CSVVGSGRGNQPQHF
TRBJ2-7	many	TRBV27	13	TRBD2	TGTGCCAGCAGTTTGGGGTCTAGCGGCGAGCAGTACTTC	CASSLGSSGEQYF
TRBJ2-7	few	TRBV20-1	13	.	TGCAGTGCTCCCCCGGTTGTAAATGGCGAGCAGTACTTC	CSAPPVVNGEQYF
TRBJ2-5	.	TRBV18	18	TRBD2	TGTGCCAGCTCACCACCGGGAAGTTTAGCGGGCCCCCAAGAGACCCAGTACTTC	CASSPPGSLAGPQETQYF
TRBJ2-3	few	TRBV5-1	16	.	TGCGCCAGCAGCTTGGAAGGAGGGACAGAGATAGATACGCAGTATTTT	CASSLEGGTEIDTQYF
TRBJ2-5	many	TRBV5-6	14	.	TGTGCCAGCAGCTTGGGGGACTCCAGGAGAACCCAGTACTTC	CASSLGDSRRTQYF
TRBJ1-4	many	TRBV28	14	.	TGTGCCAGCAGTCAGTATGGCACTAATGAAAAACTGTTTTTT	CASSQYGTNEKLFF
TRBJ1-5	many	TRBV27	15	.	TGTGCCAGCAGTTTAGGTCCAGGGGCGAATCAGCCCCAGCATTTT	CASSLGPGANQPQHF
TRBJ2-7	many	TRBV4-1	19	TRBD2	TGCGCCAGCAGCCAAGGGGGAAACCCTAGCGGGAGGGCTATGTACGAGCAGTACTTC	CASSQGGNPSGRAMYEQYF
TRBJ1-2	.	TRBV19	14	.	TGTGCCAGTACCCTGGACAGAAATAACTATGGCTACACCTTC	CASTLDRNNYGYTF
TRBJ1-2	many	TRBV9	14	TRBD1	TGTGCCAGCAGCCCCCGACAGGGATCTGGAGGCTACACCTTC	CASSPRQGSGGYTF
TRBJ2-1	many	TRBV11-1	18	.	TGTGCCAGCAGCTTAGGCGTGTTACTCCTTTTGGCTTACAATGAGCAGTTCTTC	CASSLGVLLLLAYNEQFF
TRBJ2-7	many	TRBV12-3/TRBV12-4	13	TRBD2	TGTGCCAGCAAAATCAGCGGGAGTGTCGAGCAGTACTTC	CASKISGSVEQYF
TRBJ2-5	.	TRBV19	13	.	TGTGCCAGTGAGGGGGAGGGACAAGAGACCCAGTACTTC	CASEGEGQETQYF
TRBJ1-3	few	TRBV6-1	16	.	TGTGCCAGCAGTCGCGACACTGATTCCTCTGGAAACACCATATATTTT	CASSRDTDSSGNTIYF
TRBJ1-6	few	TRBV6-1	13	.	TGTGCCAGCAGTCGGAGGGGGAATTCACCCCTCCACTTT	CASSRRGNSPLHF
TRBJ2-7	many	TRBV20-1	15	.	TGCAGTGCTAGAGATGTTAGGGTCCCCTCCTACGAGCAGTACTTC	CSARDVRVPSYEQYF
TRBJ2-1	.	TRBV11-3	15	.	TGTGCCAGCAGCCCCCAAAGAGGTGCCTGGAATGAGCAGTTCTTC	CASSPQRGAWNEQFF
TRBJ1-1	many	TRBV4-2	16	.	TGTGCCAGCAGCCAAGAGAGGAGGGGCCCGAGGGCTGAAGCTTTCTTT	CASSQERRGPRAEAFF
TRBJ2-3	few	TRBV5-1	17	TRBD1	TGCGCCAGCGGAGAGAGTGACAGGGTAGTTTCCACAGATACGCAGTATTTT	CASGESDRVVSTDTQYF
TRBJ2-1	.	TRBV12-3/TRBV12-4	12	.	TGTGCCAGCAAACAGGCGGGTTCCGGGCAGTTCTTC	CASKQAGSGQFF
TRBJ2-7	many	TRBV13	14	.	TGTGCCAGCAGCCCAGGGGTCCCATCCTACGAGCAGTACTTC	CASSPGVPSYEQYF
TRBJ2-3	many	TRBV28	14	.	TGTGCCAGCAGCAGGTCTCGGGTCACAGATACGCAGTATTTT	CASSRSRVTDTQYF
TRBJ1-1	many	TRBV3-1	14	.	TGTGCCAGCAGTCAAAATGGGGGTTGGACCGAAGCTTTCTTT	CASSQNGGWTEAFF
TRBJ2-3	few	TRBV30	13	.	TGTGCCTGGAGTGTAAGGGAGGCAGATACGCAGTATTTT	CAWSVREADTQYF
TRBJ2-3	few	TRBV5-6	13	.	TGTGCCAGCAGCTTCGGTAGCGGAGATACGCAGTATTTT	CASSFGSGDTQYF
TRBJ1-5	many	TRBV20-1	15	.	TGCAGTGCCGACCGCGGAGGAGATAGCAATCAGCCCCAGCATTTT	CSADRGGDSNQPQHF
TRBJ2-7	few	TRBV7-2	16	.	TGTGCCAGCAGCCCCCATATTCGGGGGAGCTCCTACGAGCAGTACTTC	CASSPHIRGSSYEQYF
TRBJ2-3	many	TRBV20-1	12	.	TGCAGTGCTTGGGATGACACAGATACGCAGTATTTT	CSAWDDTDTQYF
TRBJ2-5	.	TRBV18	16	TRBD2	TGTGCCAGCTCACCACCGGGAGGGCCCAGTAGAGAGACCCAGTACTTC	CASSPPGGPSRETQYF
TRBJ2-2	many	TRBV12-3/TRBV12-4	17	.	TGTGCCAGCAGTTTAGTCCAGGACTACGCGAACACCGGGGAGCTGTTTTTT	CASSLVQDYANTGELFF
TRBJ1-6	many	TRBV4-2	14	.	TGTGCCAGCAGCCTAGGGGGTGAAGGTTCACCCCTCCACTTT	CASSLGGEGSPLHF
TRBJ2-2	many	TRBV20-1	12	.	TGCAGTGCTTCGACAGACACCGGGGAGCTGTTTTTT	CSASTDTGELFF
TRBJ1-1	many	TRBV4-3	15	.	TGCGCCAGCAGCCAAGATCGGGCTTTCCGAGGTGAAGCTTTCTTT	CASSQDRAFRGEAFF
TRBJ1-2	few	TRBV7-2	15	.	TGTGCCAGCAGCCGATACTATGGGGGAGGCTATGGCTACACCTTC	CASSRYYGGGYGYTF
TRBJ2-1	many	TRBV29-1	11	.	TGCAGCGTTGTGGTCCTTGACCTCGTCGACTTC	CSVVVLDLVDF